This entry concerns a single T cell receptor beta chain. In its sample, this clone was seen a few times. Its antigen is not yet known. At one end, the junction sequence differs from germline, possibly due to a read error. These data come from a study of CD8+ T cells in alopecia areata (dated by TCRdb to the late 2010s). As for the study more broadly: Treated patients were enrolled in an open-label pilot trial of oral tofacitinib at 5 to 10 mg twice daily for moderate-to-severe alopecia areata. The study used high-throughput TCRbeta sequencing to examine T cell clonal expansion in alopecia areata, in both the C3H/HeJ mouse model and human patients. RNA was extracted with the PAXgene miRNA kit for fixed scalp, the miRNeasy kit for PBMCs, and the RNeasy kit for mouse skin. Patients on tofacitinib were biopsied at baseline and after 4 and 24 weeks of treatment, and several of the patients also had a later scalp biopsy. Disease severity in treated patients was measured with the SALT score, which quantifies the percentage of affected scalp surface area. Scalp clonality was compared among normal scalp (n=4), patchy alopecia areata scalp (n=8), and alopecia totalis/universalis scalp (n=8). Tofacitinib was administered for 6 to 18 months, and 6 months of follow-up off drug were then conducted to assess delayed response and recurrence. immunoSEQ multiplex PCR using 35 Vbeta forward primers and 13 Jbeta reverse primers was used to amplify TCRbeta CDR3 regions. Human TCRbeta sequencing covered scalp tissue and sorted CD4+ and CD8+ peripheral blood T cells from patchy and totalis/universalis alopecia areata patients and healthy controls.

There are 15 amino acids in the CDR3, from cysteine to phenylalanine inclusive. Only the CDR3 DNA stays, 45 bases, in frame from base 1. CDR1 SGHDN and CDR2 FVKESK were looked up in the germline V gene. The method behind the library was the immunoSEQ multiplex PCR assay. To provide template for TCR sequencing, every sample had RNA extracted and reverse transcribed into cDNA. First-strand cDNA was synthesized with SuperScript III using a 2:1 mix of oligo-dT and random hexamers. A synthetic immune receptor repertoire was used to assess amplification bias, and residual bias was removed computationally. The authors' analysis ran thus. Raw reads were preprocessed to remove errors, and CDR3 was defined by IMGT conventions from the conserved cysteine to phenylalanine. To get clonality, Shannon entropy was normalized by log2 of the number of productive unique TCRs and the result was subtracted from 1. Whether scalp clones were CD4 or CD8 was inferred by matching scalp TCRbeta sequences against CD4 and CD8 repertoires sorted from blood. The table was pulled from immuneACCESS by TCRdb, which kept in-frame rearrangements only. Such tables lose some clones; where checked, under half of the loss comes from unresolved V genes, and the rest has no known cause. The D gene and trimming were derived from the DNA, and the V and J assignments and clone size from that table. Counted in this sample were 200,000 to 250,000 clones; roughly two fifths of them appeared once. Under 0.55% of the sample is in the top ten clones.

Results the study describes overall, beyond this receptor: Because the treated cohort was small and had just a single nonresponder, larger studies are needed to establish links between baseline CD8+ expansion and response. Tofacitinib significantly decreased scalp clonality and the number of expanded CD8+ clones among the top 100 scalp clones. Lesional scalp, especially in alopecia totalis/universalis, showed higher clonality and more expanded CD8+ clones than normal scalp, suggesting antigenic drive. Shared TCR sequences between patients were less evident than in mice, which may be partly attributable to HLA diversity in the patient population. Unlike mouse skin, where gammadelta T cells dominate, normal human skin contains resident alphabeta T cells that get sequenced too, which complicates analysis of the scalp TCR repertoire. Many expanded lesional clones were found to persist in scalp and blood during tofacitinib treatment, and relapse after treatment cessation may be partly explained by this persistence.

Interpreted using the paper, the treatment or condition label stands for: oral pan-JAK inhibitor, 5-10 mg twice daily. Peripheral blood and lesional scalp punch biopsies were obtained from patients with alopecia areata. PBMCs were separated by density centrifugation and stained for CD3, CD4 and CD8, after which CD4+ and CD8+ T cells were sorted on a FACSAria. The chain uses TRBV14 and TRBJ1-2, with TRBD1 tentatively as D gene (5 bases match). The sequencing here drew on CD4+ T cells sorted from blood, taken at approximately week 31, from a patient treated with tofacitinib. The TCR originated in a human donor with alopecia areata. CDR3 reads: CASSSQRGTKYGYTF. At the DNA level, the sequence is TGTGCCAGCAGCTCCCAAAGGGGTACTAAATATGGCTACACCTTC.